The subject of this entry is one T cell receptor (beta chain). The antigen is not known. This record comes from a study of T cell repertoires in cytomegalovirus infection. Whole-study results and caveats: Frequencies of public TCR beta families were cumulated, and this identified carriers of CMV plus the relevant HLA.

TCRdb called the reads again in MiXCR, with one record for every CDR3 protein. The sample consists of about 210,000 distinct CDR3 sequences, about 7% of them appearing once. Sequences were obtained from PBMCs. This receptor was obtained from a human donor in good health (CMV status not recorded). Some clones in this sample may be carry-over from other donors' samples.

CDR3 sequence reads: CASSGQGAAYEQYF. In nucleotides, the CDR3 is TGTGCCAGCAGTGGACAGGGGGCGGCCTACGAGCAGTACTTC. The V gene is TRBV2, the J gene TRBJ2-7; TRBD1 matches 10 bases. The germline V gene has CDR1 SNHLY and CDR2 FYNNEI. V lost 4 bases to trimming and J lost 2 bases; unmatched junction nucleotides: 2. The CDR3 is 14 amino acids.